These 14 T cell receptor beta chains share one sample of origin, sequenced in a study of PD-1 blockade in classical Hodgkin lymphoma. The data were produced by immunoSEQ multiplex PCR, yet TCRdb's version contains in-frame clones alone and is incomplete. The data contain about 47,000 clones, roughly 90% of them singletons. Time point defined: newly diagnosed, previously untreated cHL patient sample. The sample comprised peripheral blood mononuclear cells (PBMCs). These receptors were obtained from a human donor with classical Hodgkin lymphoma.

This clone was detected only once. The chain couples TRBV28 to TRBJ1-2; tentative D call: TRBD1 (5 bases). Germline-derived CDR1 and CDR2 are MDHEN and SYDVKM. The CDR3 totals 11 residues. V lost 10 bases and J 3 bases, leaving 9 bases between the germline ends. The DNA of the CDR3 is TGTGCCACACAGGCGGACTATGGCTACACCTTC. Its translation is CATQADYGYTF.

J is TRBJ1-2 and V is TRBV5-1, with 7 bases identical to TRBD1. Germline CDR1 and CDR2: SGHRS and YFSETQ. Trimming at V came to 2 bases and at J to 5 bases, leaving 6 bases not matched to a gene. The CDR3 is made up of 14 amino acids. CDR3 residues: CASSLGTAAYGYTF. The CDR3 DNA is TGCGCCAGCAGCTTAGGGACAGCGGCATATGGCTACACCTTC.

The CDR3, as DNA: TGTGCCAGCAGCGGACTAGGGACATTCGTCGAGCAGTACTTC. As protein: CASSGLGTFVEQYF. The chain joins TRBV9 to TRBJ2-7; TRBD1 or TRBD2 may be the D gene (6 bases each). The V and J ends lost 3 bases and 6 bases respectively, with 16 bases between them. The CDR3 loop spans 14 amino acids. Germline V gives CDR1 SGDLS, CDR2 YYNGEE.

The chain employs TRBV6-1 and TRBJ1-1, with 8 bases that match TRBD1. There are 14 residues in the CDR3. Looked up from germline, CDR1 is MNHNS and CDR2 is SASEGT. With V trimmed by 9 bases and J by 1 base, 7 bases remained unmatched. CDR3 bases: TGTGCCAGGCCCCCCGGGACAGGGAACACTGAAGCTTTCTTT. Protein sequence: CARPPGTGNTEAFF.

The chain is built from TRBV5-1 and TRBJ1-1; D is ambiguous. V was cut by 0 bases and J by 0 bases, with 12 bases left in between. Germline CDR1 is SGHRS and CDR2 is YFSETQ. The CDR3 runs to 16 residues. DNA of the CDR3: TGCGCCAGCAGCTTGGATCCAGGACTCATGAACACTGAAGCTTTCTTT. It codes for CASSLDPGLMNTEAFF.

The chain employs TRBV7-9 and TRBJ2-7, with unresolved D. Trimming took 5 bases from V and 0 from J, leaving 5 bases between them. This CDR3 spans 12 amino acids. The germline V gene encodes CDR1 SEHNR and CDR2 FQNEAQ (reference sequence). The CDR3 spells CASSINSYEQYF. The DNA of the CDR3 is TGTGCCAGCAGCATTAACTCCTACGAGCAGTACTTC.

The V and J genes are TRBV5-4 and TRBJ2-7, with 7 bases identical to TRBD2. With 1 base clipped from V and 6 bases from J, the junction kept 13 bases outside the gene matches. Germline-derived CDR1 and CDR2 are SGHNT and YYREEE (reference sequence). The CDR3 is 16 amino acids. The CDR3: CASSLSVVAGGSEQYF. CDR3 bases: TGTGCCAGCAGCTTGTCCGTCGTAGCGGGTGGGTCCGAGCAGTACTTC.

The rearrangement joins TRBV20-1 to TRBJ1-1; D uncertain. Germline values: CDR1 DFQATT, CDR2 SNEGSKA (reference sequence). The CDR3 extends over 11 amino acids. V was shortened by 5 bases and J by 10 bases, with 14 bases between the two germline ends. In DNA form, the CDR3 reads TGCAGTGCTCAAATAGGCTTTTCAGCTTTCTTT. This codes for CSAQIGFSAFF.

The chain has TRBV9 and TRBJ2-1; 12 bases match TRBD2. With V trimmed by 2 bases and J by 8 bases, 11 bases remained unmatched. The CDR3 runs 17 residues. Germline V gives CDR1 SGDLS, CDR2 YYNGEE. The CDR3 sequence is CASSVDPTSGRSYEQFF. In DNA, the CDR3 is TGTGCCAGCAGCGTGGACCCAACTAGCGGGAGGTCATATGAGCAGTTCTTC.

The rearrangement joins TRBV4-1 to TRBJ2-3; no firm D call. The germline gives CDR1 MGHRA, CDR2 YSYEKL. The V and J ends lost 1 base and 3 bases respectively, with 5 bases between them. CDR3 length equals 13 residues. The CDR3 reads CASSQVGTDTQYF. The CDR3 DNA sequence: TGCGCCAGCAGCCAAGTTGGAACAGATACGCAGTATTTT.

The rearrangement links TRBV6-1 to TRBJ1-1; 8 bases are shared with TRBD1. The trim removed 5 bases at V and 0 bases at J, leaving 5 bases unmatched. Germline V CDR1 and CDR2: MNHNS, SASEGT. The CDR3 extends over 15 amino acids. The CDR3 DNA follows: TGTGCCAGCAGTCCCCGACAGGGGTTGAACACTGAAGCTTTCTTT. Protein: CASSPRQGLNTEAFF.

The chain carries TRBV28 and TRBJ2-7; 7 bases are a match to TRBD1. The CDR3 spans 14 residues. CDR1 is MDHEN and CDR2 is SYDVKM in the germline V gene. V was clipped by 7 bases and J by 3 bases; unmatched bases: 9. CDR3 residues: CASTRSTGIYEQYF. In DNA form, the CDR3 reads TGTGCCAGCACCCGATCGACAGGGATCTACGAGCAGTACTTC.

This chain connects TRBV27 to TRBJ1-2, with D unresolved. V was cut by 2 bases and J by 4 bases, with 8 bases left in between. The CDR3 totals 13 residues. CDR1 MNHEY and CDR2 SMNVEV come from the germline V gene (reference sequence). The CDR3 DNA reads TGTGCCAGCAGTTTAGGCGCTACCTATGGCTACACCTTC. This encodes CASSLGATYGYTF.

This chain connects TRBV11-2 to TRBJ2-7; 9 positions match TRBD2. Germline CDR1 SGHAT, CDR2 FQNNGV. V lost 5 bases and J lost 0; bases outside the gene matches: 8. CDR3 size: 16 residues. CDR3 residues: CASSPDPREGSYEQYV. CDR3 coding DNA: TGTGCCAGCAGCCCTGACCCGCGGGAGGGCTCCTACGAGCAGTACGTC.